The rows below give T cell receptor beta chains drawn from one sample of a study of blood T cell repertoires in COVID-19. The table came from immunoSEQ multiplex PCR; TCRdb's copy has only in-frame clones and leaves some out. The data contain about 54,000 clones, over 75% of them singletons. Material: peripheral blood. These receptor sequences come from a human donor in a cohort sampled during active COVID-19. Each CDR3 is given with its conserved first and last residue. The D gene is left open where the match is weak. Rows give clone size only sometimes, using once, few, many, or a class for an expanded clone.

j_call d_call v_call clone_size cdr3_nt cdr3_aa
TRBJ2-7 . TRBV10-3 few TGTGCCATTGGACAGATCTACGAGCAGTACTTC CAIGQIYEQYF
TRBJ2-7 TRBD2 TRBV7-8 . TGTGCCAGCAGCTTAGCGCTAGCGGACCTCTACGAGCAGTACTTC CASSLALADLYEQYF
TRBJ2-3 TRBD2 TRBV6-2/TRBV6-3 . TGTGCCAGCAGTTACACCTATAGCGGGAGCCCTCTTAGCACAGATACGCAGTATTTT CASSYTYSGSPLSTDTQYF
TRBJ2-7 TRBD1 TRBV5-1 . TGCGCCAGCAGTTCGACAGGGTCCTACGAGCAGTACTTC CASSSTGSYEQYF
TRBJ2-3 . TRBV7-9 few TGTGCCAGCAGCTCCCGACAGAGCACAGATACGCAGTATTTT CASSSRQSTDTQYF
TRBJ2-7 . TRBV13 . TGTGCCAGCAGCTTAACCAGAGGTGATTACGAGCAGTACTTC CASSLTRGDYEQYF
TRBJ2-3 TRBD1 TRBV7-2 . TGTGCCAGCAGCTCGTTTTCCGGGACAGGGTCAGATACGCAGTATTTT CASSSFSGTGSDTQYF
TRBJ1-1 . TRBV20-1 few TGCAGTGCTGGTCAGGGAGGGTTAGCTTTCTTT CSAGQGGLAFF
TRBJ1-5 . TRBV28 . TGTGCCAGTGCCCCCAGGATCCCTTTCTATAGCAATCAGCCCCAGCATTTT CASAPRIPFYSNQPQHF
TRBJ1-4 . TRBV6-5 . TGTGCCAGCAGGATAACAGGGATCAGCGATGAAAAACTGTTTTTT CASRITGISDEKLFF
TRBJ1-3 . TRBV7-2 . TGTGCCAGCAGCTTGACAAATGGAAACACCATATATTTT CASSLTNGNTIYF
TRBJ2-1 TRBD1 TRBV29-1 . TGCAGTGGACAGGCCGGAATGAGACAGTTCTTC CSGQAGMRQFF
TRBJ2-3 TRBD2 TRBV5-1 . TGCGCCAGCAGAGGGACTAGCGGGAGACTTGGAGATACGCAGTATTTT CASRGTSGRLGDTQYF
TRBJ2-7 TRBD1 TRBV4-1 . TGCGCCAGCAGCCAGGTCGTGGACAGGAGGTCCTACGAGCAGTACTTC CASSQVVDRRSYEQYF
TRBJ1-1 . TRBV29-1 few TGCAGCGTTGGGGAGGGAAGGAGGAACACTGAAGCTTTCTTT CSVGEGRRNTEAFF
TRBJ2-7 TRBD2 TRBV5-4 . TGTGCCAGCAGCGCATCGGGAGGGCGTTACTACGAGCAGTACTTC CASSASGGRYYEQYF
TRBJ2-3 TRBD2 TRBV9 once TGTGCCAGCAGCGTAGTTAGCGGGAGTTGGGGAGATACGCAGTATTTT CASSVVSGSWGDTQYF
TRBJ1-4 . TRBV29-1 . TGCAGCGTTGAAGATCCAGGGAATGAAAAACTGTTTTTT CSVEDPGNEKLFF
TRBJ1-1 . TRBV28 . TGTGCCAGCAGTTTGTCCTCGACAGTGAACACTGAAGCTTTCTTT CASSLSSTVNTEAFF
TRBJ2-1 . TRBV9 . TGTGCCAGCAGCGTCCGGCCCCCCAGGTCCCCGTTATACAATGAGCAGTTCTTC CASSVRPPRSPLYNEQFF
TRBJ2-3 . TRBV7-8 . TGTGCCAGCAGCACAACAGATACGCAGTATTTT CASSTTDTQYF
TRBJ2-1 TRBD2 TRBV15 . TGTGCCACCAGCGGGAGACTAGCGGGAGGAGCACTTTACTTCTACAATGAGCAGTTCTTC CATSGRLAGGALYFYNEQFF
TRBJ2-3 . TRBV2 . TGTGCCAGCAGGGTGGGAGAGGGCACAGATACGCAGTATTTT CASRVGEGTDTQYF
TRBJ1-5 . TRBV19 . TGTGCCAGTAGCACCCCCCTGGGGGGGTATAGCAATCAGCCCCAGCATTTT CASSTPLGGYSNQPQHF
TRBJ2-4 TRBD1 TRBV27 once TGTGCCAGCAGCGGACAGGGAAACATTCAGTACTTC CASSGQGNIQYF
TRBJ2-1 TRBD2 TRBV29-1 once TGCAGCGTTGAACGGGAGGGCGCCGGGAATGAGCAGTTCTTC CSVEREGAGNEQFF
TRBJ2-3 . TRBV14 . TGTGCCAGCAGCCCAATGTCCTATTACACAGATACGCAGTATTTT CASSPMSYYTDTQYF
TRBJ1-2 TRBD1 TRBV4-1 . TGCGCCAGCAGCCAAGACCCTGGACGGGACAGGGAGGGAGGGGGCTACACCTTC CASSQDPGRDREGGGYTF
TRBJ2-2 . TRBV9 . TGTGCCAGCAGTCCAAGCGGTGCGAACACCGGGGAGCTGTTTTTT CASSPSGANTGELFF
TRBJ2-3 . TRBV18 . TGTGCCAGCTCATTTGGACTACCTGGAGATACGCAGTATTTT CASSFGLPGDTQYF
TRBJ2-2 . TRBV2 . TGTGCCAGCACCGGTAGTCAGGTCCCCGGGGAGCTGTTTTTT CASTGSQVPGELFF
TRBJ2-3 . TRBV5-1 once TGCGCCAGCATGGACAGCCAAGCGGCAGATACGCAGTATTTT CASMDSQAADTQYF
TRBJ2-1 TRBD2 TRBV24-1 . TGTGCCACCAGTGATGGTACTAGCGGAGGCTATGAGCAGTTCTTC CATSDGTSGGYEQFF
TRBJ1-1 . TRBV9 . TGTGCCAGCAGCGTATCGGACAGAACTGAAGCTTTCTTT CASSVSDRTEAFF
TRBJ2-3 TRBD2 TRBV7-2 . TGTGCCAGCAGCTTAGTGGCTAGCGGGAGTCTAGATACGCAGTATTTT CASSLVASGSLDTQYF
TRBJ2-7 TRBD2 TRBV7-2 once TGTGCCAGCAGCTTAATCGGGGTAGCGGGAGGGCTTTCCTACGAGCAGTACTTC CASSLIGVAGGLSYEQYF
TRBJ2-1 . TRBV2 once TGTGCCAGCAGTGAAGTTCAGGGTGGCAATGAGCAGTTCTTC CASSEVQGGNEQFF
TRBJ2-3 . TRBV5-4 . TGTGCCAGCAGCTCCCCCCGCTTTAGCGGAGATAGCACAGATACGCAGTATTTT CASSSPRFSGDSTDTQYF
TRBJ1-5 . TRBV7-2 once TGTGCCAGCAGCCTCAGTGGTCCTGGCAATCAGCCCCAGCATTTT CASSLSGPGNQPQHF
TRBJ1-4 TRBD1 TRBV19 . TGTGCCAGTAGTATGGTCGGCAGGGGGCTTGTCGCAACTAATGAAAAACTGTTTTTT CASSMVGRGLVATNEKLFF
TRBJ1-5 TRBD1 TRBV6-2/TRBV6-3 few TGTGCCAGCAGCGAGGGACAGGATCGGCCCCAGCATTTT CASSEGQDRPQHF